The present TCR beta chain was sequenced within a study of cytomegalovirus exposure and HLA in healthy donors. Amplification used 60 Vbeta primers and 13 Jbeta primers. Sequenced by immunoSEQ multiplex PCR; TCRdb stores in-frame clones only, minus some. The sample comprises approximately 160,000 clones, about 80% of which are singletons, and 1% rests with the top ten. This CDR3 contains 11 residues. The V gene lost 8 bases and the J gene lost 6 bases, with 9 bases spanning the gap. The germline V gene encodes CDR1 MNHNY and CDR2 SVGAGI (reference sequence). Donors sampled were nominally healthy, though unrecorded immune exposures were likely.

Sequencing was performed on PBMCs. This TCR came from a woman aged 50 to 60 in good health and CMV-seropositive. The chain links TRBV6-6 to TRBJ2-3; D is unclear. This chain's CDR3 is CASRKEDTQYF. The DNA of the CDR3 is TGTGCCAGCCGTAAAGAGGATACGCAGTATTTT.